These 19 T cell receptor beta chains were all obtained from the same sample, sequenced in a study of blood T cells in healthy people across ages. A second PCR, run for about 6 to 11 cycles, used a sample-barcoded 5' primer plus a J-beta primer mix. TCRdb passed the 5' RACE reads through MiXCR, listing each CDR3 protein once. The sample records 350,000 to 450,000 distinct CDR3 sequences, 52% being singletons. Sequencing was carried out using blood. All receptors come from a man between 60 and 75 years old in good health.

This chain joins TRBV12-3 or TRBV12-4 and TRBJ1-1, with unresolved D. The CDR3 covers 13 residues. Trimming removed 3 bases at V and 1 base at J, with 6 bases between. The CDR3 bases are TGTGCCAGCAGTTTCCAGAGGAACACTGAAGCTTTCTTT. Residues: CASSFQRNTEAFF.

This chain connects TRBV3-1 to TRBJ2-1; the D call may be TRBD1 or TRBD2 (5 bases each). The J call is uncertain, as TRBJ2-7 better fits the DNA end. Germline lookup yields CDR1 LGHDT and CDR2 YNNKEL (reference sequence). The CDR3 has 16 amino acids. The CDR3: CASSLTLGTEPYEQYF. The CDR3 DNA is TGTGCCAGCAGCCTTACTCTCGGGACGGAGCCCTACGAGCAGTACTTC.

The rearrangement joins TRBV12-3 or TRBV12-4 to TRBJ2-1; 12 bases match TRBD2. V lost 7 bases, J lost 8 bases, and 12 bases stayed unmatched. The CDR3 is 16 residues long. CDR3 nucleotide sequence: TGTGCCAGCAATCCCGGGGTGGGACTAGCGGGCGATGAGCAGTTCTTC. Translated, it gives CASNPGVGLAGDEQFF.

This rearrangement joins TRBV5-1 to TRBJ2-1; TRBD2 might be the D (5 bases). CDR3 length equals 14 residues. V dropped 4 bases and J dropped 7 bases, with 15 bases sitting between them. Germline V gene lookup returns CDR1 SGHRS and CDR2 YFSETQ. CDR3 sequence (DNA): TGCGCCAGCAGCCCTCAGCCCCCGGGGAATGAGCAGTTCTTC. Translation: CASSPQPPGNEQFF.

As concerns this clonotype: One end of the junction varies from germline; a read error may be responsible. The gene calls are TRBV4-2 and TRBJ2-7; 7 positions agree with TRBD1. Germline V gene lookup returns CDR1 LGHNA and CDR2 YNFKEQ. The CDR3 consists of 14 residues. The CDR3 bases are TGTGCTAGCAGCGCCCGGGACAGCCGCTACGAGCAGTACTTC. Residues: CASSARDSRYEQYF.

The J gene is TRBJ1-5, the V gene TRBV20-1, with D possibly matching TRBD1 (5 bases). CDR3 size: 19 residues. Trimming left V 3 bases short and J 0 bases short, with 24 bases between. Germline V gene sequence: CDR1 DFQATT, CDR2 SNEGSKA (reference sequence). The chain's CDR3 is CSASSGAGGYRNSNQPQHF. In nucleotides, the CDR3 is TGCAGTGCTAGCAGTGGGGCAGGTGGTTATAGAAATAGCAATCAGCCCCAGCATTTT.

J is TRBJ2-3 and V is TRBV28; the match to TRBD2 covers 8 bases. Germline lookup yields CDR1 MDHEN and CDR2 SYDVKM. Germline trimming cut 5 bases from V and 8 bases from J; bases unmatched to any gene: 21. There are 18 residues in the CDR3. CDR3 loop: CASSGQGRAGVGAGTQYF. The CDR3 DNA follows: TGTGCCAGCAGTGGTCAGGGACGAGCGGGAGTGGGCGCAGGTACGCAGTATTTT.

This clonotype came up a few times. J is TRBJ2-4 and V is TRBV20-1, with D tentatively TRBD2 (6 bases). V was shortened by 5 bases and J by 7 bases, with 15 bases between the two germline ends. The CDR3 contains 13 residues. Looked up from germline, CDR1 is DFQATT and CDR2 is SNEGSKA (reference sequence). The CDR3 reads CSASGTGPNIQYF. The CDR3 nucleotides read TGCAGTGCTTCCGGGACTGGACCGAACATTCAGTACTTC.

The chain uses TRBV20-1 and TRBJ2-1; D unresolved. The J call is in doubt because the DNA end fits TRBJ2-7 better. CDR1 and CDR2 from the germline V gene are DFQATT and SNEGSKA (reference sequence). The CDR3 contains 15 residues. The CDR3 loop reads CSARDAFRSYNEQYF. CDR3 coding DNA: TGCAGTGCTAGAGACGCGTTCCGCTCCTACAATGAGCAGTACTTC.

The gene calls are TRBV7-3 and TRBJ2-7; 9 nucleotides align to TRBD2. V was pared by 5 bases and J by 7 bases, with 12 bases of the junction left unmatched. Germline-derived CDR1 and CDR2 are SGHTA and FQGTGA. The CDR3 is 15 amino acids. The CDR3 spells CASSRSAGGFNEQYF. The CDR3 DNA reads as TGTGCCAGCAGCCGGAGCGCGGGAGGGTTTAATGAGCAGTACTTC.

Points on this clonotype: A read error is possible here, since a much larger clone lies one base away. The V call is TRBV27, the J call TRBJ2-7, with D uncertain. Deletions cut 5 bases from V and 1 base from J, with 9 bases between. Germline CDR1 and CDR2: MNHEY and SMNVEV (reference sequence). CDR3 length: 13 residues. CDR3 protein: CASSQVESYEQYF. The CDR3 coding sequence is TGTGCCAGCAGTCAGGTCGAATCCTACGAGCAGTACTTC.

The J gene is TRBJ2-3, the V gene TRBV28, with D tentatively TRBD2 (6 bases). V was shortened by 3 bases and J by 2 bases, with 12 bases between the two germline ends. Per germline, CDR1 MDHEN and CDR2 SYDVKM. The CDR3 consists of 15 residues. The CDR3 sequence: CASSFGGLATDTQYF. As DNA, the CDR3 is TGTGCCAGCAGTTTTGGGGGACTCGCCACAGATACGCAGTATTTT. Looking up the rest from reference TRBV28 and TRBJ2-3 gives the full variable domain: DVKVTQSSRYLVKRTGEKVFLECVQDMDHENMFWYRQDPGLGLRLIYFSYDVKMKEKGDIPEGYSVSREKKERFSLILESASTNQTSMYLCASSFGGLATDTQYFGPGTRLTVL.

This chain joins TRBV7-2 and TRBJ1-5; maybe TRBD1 (6 bases). The CDR3 totals 14 residues. V lost 8 bases, J lost 2 bases, and 13 bases lay in between. The V gene's germline CDR1 is SGHTA and CDR2 FQGNSA. The CDR3 sequence: CASSWGGGNQPQHF. The CDR3 DNA reads as TGTGCCAGCTCCTGGGGGGGCGGCAATCAGCCCCAGCATTTT.

The V call is TRBV20-1, the J call TRBJ2-7; a weak D match, TRBD2 (6 bases). The CDR3 totals 16 residues. Trimming pared 1 base from V and 0 bases from J, leaving 16 bases between. Germline CDR1 is DFQATT and CDR2 is SNEGSKA (reference sequence). The CDR3 sequence is CSARVLTRSNSYEQYF. The CDR3 nucleotides are TGCAGTGCTAGAGTATTGACTAGATCAAACTCCTACGAGCAGTACTTC.

This chain joins TRBV5-1 and TRBJ1-1, with D tentatively TRBD1 (5 bases). Trimming took off 3 bases at V and 2 bases at J, with 11 bases between the two ends. This CDR3 is built from 14 residues. Per the germline V gene, CDR1 is SGHRS and CDR2 is YFSETQ. Here the CDR3 reads CASSSGPSNTEAFF. DNA of the CDR3: TGCGCCAGCAGCTCGGGACCTTCCAACACTGAAGCTTTCTTT. Complete variable domain (other parts from reference TRBV5-1 and TRBJ1-1): KAGVTQTPRYLIKTRGQQVTLSCSPISGHRSVSWYQQTPGQGLQFLFEYFSETQRNKGNFPGRFSGRQFSNSRSEMNVSTLELGDSALYLCASSSGPSNTEAFFGQGTRLTVV.

The CDR3 region is CAWSPASYEQYF. In DNA, the CDR3 is TGTGCCTGGAGTCCAGCCTCCTACGAGCAGTACTTC. The chain has TRBV30 and TRBJ2-7; D gene uncertain. CDR3 length equals 12 residues. Germline V lookup: CDR1 GTSNPN, CDR2 SVGIG (reference sequence). Trimming removed 2 bases from V and 0 bases from J, with 5 bases in between.

The V and J genes are TRBV27 and TRBJ2-7, with D perhaps matching TRBD1 (5 bases). This CDR3 has 16 residues. Trimming stripped 5 bases from V and 7 bases from J, with 24 bases between. Germline CDR1 and CDR2: MNHEY and SMNVEV (reference sequence). This chain's CDR3 is CASSPSSGAAYNEQYF. DNA of the CDR3: TGTGCCAGCAGTCCCTCTTCTGGGGCCGCCTACAATGAGCAGTACTTC.

The V call is TRBV6-5, the J call TRBJ1-2, with 7 bases identical to TRBD1. The V and J ends lost 4 bases and 2 bases, in that order; junction bases with no gene match: 7. Germline assignment: CDR1 MNHEY and CDR2 SVGAGI. This CDR3 has 15 residues. CDR3 DNA: TGTGCCAGCAGTTCATCCGGGACAGTCAACTATGGCTACACCTTC. Translated: CASSSSGTVNYGYTF.

This clonotype was counted only a few times. The CDR3 is CASSLGPYQETQYF. The CDR3 DNA reads TGTGCCAGCAGCTTGGGACCGTACCAAGAGACCCAGTACTTC. The rearrangement uses TRBV11-2 and TRBJ2-5; D tentatively fits TRBD1 or TRBD2 (5 bases each). Germline loops: CDR1 SGHAT, CDR2 FQNNGV. V dropped 3 bases and J dropped 0 bases, with 8 bases sitting between them. The CDR3 has 14 amino acids.